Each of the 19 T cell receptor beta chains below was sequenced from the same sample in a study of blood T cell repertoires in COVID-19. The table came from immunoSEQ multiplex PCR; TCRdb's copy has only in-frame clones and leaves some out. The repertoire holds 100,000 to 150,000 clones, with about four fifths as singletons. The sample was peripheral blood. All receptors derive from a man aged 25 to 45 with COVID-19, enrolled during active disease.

For the CDR3, the DNA is TGTGCCATCCAGCCGGACAGGGGAGACTACACCTTC. Its translation: CAIQPDRGDYTF. The rearrangement uses TRBV28 and TRBJ1-2; TRBD1 agrees at 9 bases. The CDR3 is 12 amino acids. Germline assignment: CDR1 MDHEN and CDR2 SYDVKM. Trimming removed 10 bases from V and 10 bases from J; junction bases left unmatched: 10.

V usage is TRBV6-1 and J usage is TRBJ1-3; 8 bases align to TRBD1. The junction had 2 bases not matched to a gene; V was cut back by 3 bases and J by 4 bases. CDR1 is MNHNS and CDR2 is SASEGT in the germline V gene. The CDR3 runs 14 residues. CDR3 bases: TGTGCCAGCAGTGACAGGGGGCTCGGAAACACCATATATTTT. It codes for CASSDRGLGNTIYF.

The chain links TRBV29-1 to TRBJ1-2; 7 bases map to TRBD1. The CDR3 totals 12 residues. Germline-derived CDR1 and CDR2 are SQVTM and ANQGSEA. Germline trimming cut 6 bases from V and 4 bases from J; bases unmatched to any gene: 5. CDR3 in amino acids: CSVGGQLYGYTF. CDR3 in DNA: TGCAGCGTGGGGGGACAGCTCTATGGCTACACCTTC. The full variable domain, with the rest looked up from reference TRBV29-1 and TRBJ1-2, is SAVISQKPSRDICQRGTSLTIQCQVDSQVTMMFWYRQQPGQSLTLIATANQGSEATYESGFVIDKFPISRPNLTFSTLTVSNMSPEDSSIYLCSVGGQLYGYTFGSGTRLTVV.

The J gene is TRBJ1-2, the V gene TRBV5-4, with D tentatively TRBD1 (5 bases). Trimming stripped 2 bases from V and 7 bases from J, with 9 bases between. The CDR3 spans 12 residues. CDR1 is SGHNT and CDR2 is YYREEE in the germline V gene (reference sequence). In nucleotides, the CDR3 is TGTGCCAGCAGCTTAACCGGGGGTGGCTACACCTTC. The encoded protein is CASSLTGGGYTF. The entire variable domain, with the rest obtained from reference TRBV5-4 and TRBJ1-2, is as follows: ETGVTQSPTHLIKTRGQQVTLRCSSQSGHNTVSWYQQALGQGPQFIFQYYREEENGRGNFPPRFSGLQFPNYSSELNVNALELDDSALYLCASSLTGGGYTFGSGTRLTVV.

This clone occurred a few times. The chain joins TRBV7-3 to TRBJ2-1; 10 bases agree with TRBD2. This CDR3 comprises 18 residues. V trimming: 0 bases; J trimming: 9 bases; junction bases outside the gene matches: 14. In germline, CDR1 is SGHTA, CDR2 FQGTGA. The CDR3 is CASSLTPPASGRGGEQFF. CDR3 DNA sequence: TGTGCCAGCAGCTTAACCCCCCCGGCTAGCGGGAGAGGAGGTGAGCAGTTCTTC.

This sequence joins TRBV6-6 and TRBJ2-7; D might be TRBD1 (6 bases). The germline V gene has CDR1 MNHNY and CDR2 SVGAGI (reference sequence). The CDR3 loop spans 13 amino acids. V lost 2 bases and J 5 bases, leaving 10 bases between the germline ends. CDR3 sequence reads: CASSYPGDDEQYF. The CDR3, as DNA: TGTGCCAGCAGTTACCCAGGGGACGACGAGCAGTACTTC.

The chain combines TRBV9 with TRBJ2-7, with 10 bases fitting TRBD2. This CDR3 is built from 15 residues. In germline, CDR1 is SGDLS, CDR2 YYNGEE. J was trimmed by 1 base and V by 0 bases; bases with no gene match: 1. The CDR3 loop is CASSVGTSGSYEQYF. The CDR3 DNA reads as TGTGCCAGCAGCGTAGGGACTAGCGGTTCCTACGAGCAGTACTTC.

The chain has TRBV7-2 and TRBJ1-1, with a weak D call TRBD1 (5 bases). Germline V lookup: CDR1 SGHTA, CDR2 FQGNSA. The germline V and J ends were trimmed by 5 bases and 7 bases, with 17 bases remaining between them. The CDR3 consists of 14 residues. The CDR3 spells CASSQDTGHIEAFF. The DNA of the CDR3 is TGTGCCAGCAGCCAGGACACCGGACACATTGAAGCTTTCTTT.

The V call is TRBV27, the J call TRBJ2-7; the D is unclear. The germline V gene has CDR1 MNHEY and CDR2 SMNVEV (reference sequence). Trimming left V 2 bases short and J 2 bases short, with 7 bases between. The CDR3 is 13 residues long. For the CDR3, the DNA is TGTGCCAGCAGTTTACGCTATACCTACGAGCAGTACTTC. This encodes CASSLRYTYEQYF.

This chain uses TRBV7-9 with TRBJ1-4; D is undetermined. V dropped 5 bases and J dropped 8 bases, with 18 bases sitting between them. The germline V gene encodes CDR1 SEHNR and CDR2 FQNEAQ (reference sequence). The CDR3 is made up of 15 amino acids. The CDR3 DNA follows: TGTGCCAGCAGCGACGCTTCGAGGTCGGGGGAAAAACTGTTTTTT. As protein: CASSDASRSGEKLFF.

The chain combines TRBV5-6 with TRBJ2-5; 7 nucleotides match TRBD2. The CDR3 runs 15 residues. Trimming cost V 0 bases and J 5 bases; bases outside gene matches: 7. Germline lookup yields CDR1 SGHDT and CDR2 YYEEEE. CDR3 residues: CASSLGGSLAETQYF. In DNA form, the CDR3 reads TGTGCCAGCAGCTTGGGCGGGAGCCTAGCGGAGACCCAGTACTTC. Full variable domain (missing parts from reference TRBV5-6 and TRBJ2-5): DAGVTQSPTHLIKTRGQQVTLRCSPKSGHDTVSWYQQALGQGPQFIFQYYEEEERQRGNFPDRFSGHQFPNYSSELNVNALLLGDSALYLCASSLGGSLAETQYFGPGTRLLVL.

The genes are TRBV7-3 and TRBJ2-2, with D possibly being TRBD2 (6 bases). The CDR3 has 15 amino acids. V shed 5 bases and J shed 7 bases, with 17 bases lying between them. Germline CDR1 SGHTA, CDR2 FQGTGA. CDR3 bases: TGTGCCAGCAGCCCCCAGGAGGGCCGAGACGGGGAGCTGTTTTTT. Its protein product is CASSPQEGRDGELFF.

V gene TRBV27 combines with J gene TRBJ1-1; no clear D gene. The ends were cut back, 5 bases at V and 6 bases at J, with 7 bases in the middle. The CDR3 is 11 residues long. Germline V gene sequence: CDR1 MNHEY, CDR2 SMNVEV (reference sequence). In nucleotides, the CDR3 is TGTGCCAGCAGTGGGAGGGCTGAAGCTTTCTTT. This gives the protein CASSGRAEAFF.

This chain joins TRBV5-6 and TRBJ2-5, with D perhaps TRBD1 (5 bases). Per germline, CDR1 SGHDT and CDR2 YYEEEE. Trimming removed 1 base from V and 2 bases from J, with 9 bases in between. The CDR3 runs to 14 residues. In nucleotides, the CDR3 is TGTGCCAGCAGCTTGCGACAGACTCAAGAGACCCAGTACTTC. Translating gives CASSLRQTQETQYF.

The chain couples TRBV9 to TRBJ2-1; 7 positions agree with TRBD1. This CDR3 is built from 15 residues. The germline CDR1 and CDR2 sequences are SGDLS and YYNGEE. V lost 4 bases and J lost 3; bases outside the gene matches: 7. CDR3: CASSPPGQHYNEQFF. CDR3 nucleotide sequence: TGTGCCAGCAGCCCGCCGGGACAGCACTACAATGAGCAGTTCTTC.

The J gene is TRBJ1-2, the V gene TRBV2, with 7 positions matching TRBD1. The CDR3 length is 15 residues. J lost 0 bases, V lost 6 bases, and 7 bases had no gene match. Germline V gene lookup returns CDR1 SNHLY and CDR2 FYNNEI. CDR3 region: CASSPETGTNYGYTF. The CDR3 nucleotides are TGTGCCAGCAGCCCAGAGACAGGGACTAACTATGGCTACACCTTC.

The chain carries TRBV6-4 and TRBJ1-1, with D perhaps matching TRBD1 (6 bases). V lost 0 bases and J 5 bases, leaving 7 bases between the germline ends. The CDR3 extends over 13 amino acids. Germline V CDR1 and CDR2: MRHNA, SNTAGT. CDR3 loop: CASSDSRGTEAFF. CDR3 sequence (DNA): TGTGCCAGCAGTGACTCGAGGGGGACTGAAGCTTTCTTT.

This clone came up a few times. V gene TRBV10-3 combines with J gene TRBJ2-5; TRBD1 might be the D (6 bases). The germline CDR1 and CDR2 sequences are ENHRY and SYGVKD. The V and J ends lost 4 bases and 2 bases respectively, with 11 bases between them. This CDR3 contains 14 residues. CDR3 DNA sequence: TGTGCCATCAGTGCCACGACAGGTCAAGAGACCCAGTACTTC. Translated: CAISATTGQETQYF.

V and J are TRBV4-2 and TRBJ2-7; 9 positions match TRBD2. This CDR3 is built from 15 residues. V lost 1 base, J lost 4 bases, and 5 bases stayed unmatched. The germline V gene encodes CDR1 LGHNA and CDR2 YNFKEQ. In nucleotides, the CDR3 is TGTGCCAGCAGCCAAGCCGAGGGACTAGCTTACGAGCAGTACTTC. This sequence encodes CASSQAEGLAYEQYF.